This passage covers 25 T cell receptor beta chains from one sample sequenced in a study of cytomegalovirus exposure and HLA in healthy donors. Only in-frame clones appear in the TCRdb table, and some are missing; sequencing was by immunoSEQ multiplex PCR. The sample includes 130,000 or so clones, more than 75% of them seen just once. Sequenced sample: PBMCs. These receptors came from a woman aged 25-40 years in good health and CMV-seronegative.

J is TRBJ2-1 and V is TRBV11-2, with TRBD2 as a possible D gene (5 bases). Germline loops: CDR1 SGHAT, CDR2 FQNNGV. V was shortened by 0 bases and J by 8 bases, with 8 bases between the two germline ends. The length of the CDR3 is 13 residues. The CDR3 region is CASSLDGRDEQFF. In DNA, the CDR3 is TGTGCCAGCAGCTTAGATGGGCGGGATGAGCAGTTCTTC. The variable domain in full, completed from reference TRBV11-2 and TRBJ2-1, reads EAGVAQSPRYKIIEKRQSVAFWCNPISGHATLYWYQQILGQGPKLLIQFQNNGVVDDSQLPKDRFSAERLKGVDSTLKIQPAKLEDSAVYLCASSLDGRDEQFFGPGTRLTVL.

About this clone: A much larger clone lies one base from this, so it may be a read error. At the DNA level, this CDR3 is encoded by other sequences in the same sample as well. V gene TRBV5-1 combines with J gene TRBJ2-2, with D possibly TRBD1 on 5 matching bases. This CDR3 is 16 amino acids long. Trimming stripped 1 base from V and 1 base from J, with 11 bases between. Germline V lookup: CDR1 SGHRS, CDR2 YFSETQ. The DNA of the CDR3 is TGCGCCAGCAGCTTGAAAGTAACAGGGAACACCGGGGAGCTGTTTTTT. Protein: CASSLKVTGNTGELFF.

As regards this clone: A clone one base away is much larger, so this may be a read error. The rearrangement uses TRBV5-6 and TRBJ2-7; TRBD1 matches at 7 bases. J was trimmed by 4 bases and V by 0 bases; bases with no gene match: 1. The CDR3 spans 13 residues. From germline, CDR1 is SGHDT and CDR2 YYEEEE. The DNA of the CDR3 is TGTGCCAGCAGCTTGGACAGGGGTTACGAGCAGTACTTC. It translates to CASSLDRGYEQYF. Full variable domain (outside the CDR3, taken from reference TRBV5-6 and TRBJ2-7): DAGVTQSPTHLIKTRGQQVTLRCSPKSGHDTVSWYQQALGQGPQFIFQYYEEEERQRGNFPDRFSGHQFPNYSSELNVNALLLGDSALYLCASSLDRGYEQYFGPGTRLTVT.

As DNA, the CDR3 is TGTGCCAGCAGCTTAGAGGGGTGGGGAGGTTTTTACGAGCAGTACTTC. Its translation is CASSLEGWGGFYEQYF. The chain uses TRBV7-2 and TRBJ2-7; possibly TRBD2 for D (6 bases). Trimming shortened V by 1 base and J by 4 bases, and 17 bases separated the two germline ends. Germline V gene data show CDR1 as SGHTA and CDR2 as FQGNSA. The CDR3 is 16 residues long.

As to this clone: A junction boundary mismatches the germline segment, possibly from a read error. The DNA for the CDR3 is TGTGCCAGCAGCCTGGGACTCTTAGAGGCCCAGTACTTC. Its translation: CASSLGLLEAQYF. The chain joins TRBV9 to TRBJ2-5; maybe TRBD2 (6 bases). CDR3 length: 13 residues. The germline V gene encodes CDR1 SGDLS and CDR2 YYNGEE.

The chain uses TRBV19 and TRBJ1-5; weak D call: TRBD1 (6 bases). V was pared by 4 bases and J by 1 base, with 11 bases between. This CDR3 spans 15 amino acids. Germline V lookup: CDR1 LNHDA, CDR2 SQIVND (reference sequence). CDR3 sequence (DNA): TGTGCCAGTAGTAGAACAGGGAAGAGCAATCAGCCCCAGCATTTT. This codes for CASSRTGKSNQPQHF.

The chain uses TRBV6-5 and TRBJ1-1; D not certain. The V and J ends lost 2 bases and 0 bases respectively, with 13 bases between them. Germline V gives CDR1 MNHEY, CDR2 SVGAGI. The CDR3 totals 16 residues. In nucleotides, the CDR3 is TGTGCCAGCAGTTACAATGGCGGCTTTATGAACACTGAAGCTTTCTTT. Encoded protein: CASSYNGGFMNTEAFF.

The chain couples TRBV7-3 to TRBJ1-6; D is unclear. Trimming took off 2 bases at V and 0 bases at J, with 14 bases between the two ends. The CDR3 length is 18 residues. Per the germline V gene, CDR1 is SGHTA and CDR2 is FQGTGA. The CDR3 loop reads CASSLPRGKSSYNSPLHF. As DNA, the CDR3 is TGTGCCAGCAGCTTACCTCGAGGGAAAAGCTCCTATAATTCACCCCTCCACTTT.

This sequence joins TRBV19 and TRBJ2-3; 9 positions match TRBD1. CDR1 is LNHDA and CDR2 is SQIVND in the germline V gene (reference sequence). The V gene end was trimmed by 6 bases and the J gene end by 6 bases; junction bases not matched to a gene: 13. The CDR3 runs 16 residues. The CDR3 loop reads CASSATGGAKMDTQYF. CDR3 coding DNA: TGTGCCAGTAGCGCTACAGGGGGCGCAAAAATGGATACGCAGTATTTT.

V is TRBV14 and J is TRBJ2-2; a weak D match, TRBD1 (5 bases). CDR1 is SGHDN, CDR2 FVKESK, per germline. V dropped 5 bases and J dropped 7 bases, with 11 bases sitting between them. The CDR3 is 13 residues long. The CDR3 nucleotides read TGTGCCAGCAGCGCGCTCAGGGACGGGGAGCTGTTTTTT. It yields the protein CASSALRDGELFF. Full variable domain (outside the CDR3, taken from reference TRBV14 and TRBJ2-2): EAGVTQFPSHSVIEKGQTVTLRCDPISGHDNLYWYRRVMGKEIKFLLHFVKESKQDESGMPNNRFLAERTGGTYSTLKVQPAELEDSGVYFCASSALRDGELFFGEGSRLTVL.

This clone was counted a few times. The chain uses TRBV11-2 and TRBJ2-2, with D possibly TRBD1 on 5 matching bases. CDR1 and CDR2 (germline): SGHAT, FQNNGV. V was trimmed by 2 bases and J by 7 bases, leaving 14 bases between them. The CDR3 consists of 15 residues. The CDR3 bases are TGTGCCAGCAGCTTAAATCTAGGGGTGGGCGGGGAGCTGTTTTTT. This gives the protein CASSLNLGVGGELFF.

The V and J genes are TRBV11-1 and TRBJ1-1; maybe TRBD1 (6 bases). V lost 3 bases, J lost 0 bases, and 11 bases lay in between. Germline CDR1 and CDR2: SGHAT and FQDESV (reference sequence). The CDR3 is 15 residues long. The CDR3 DNA is TGTGCCAGCAGCTTTCGACAGGTTTTGAACACTGAAGCTTTCTTT. Translation: CASSFRQVLNTEAFF.

The rearrangement uses TRBV10-1 and TRBJ1-5, with 8 bases identical to TRBD1. CDR1 is WNHNN, CDR2 SYGVQD, per germline (reference sequence). V dropped 8 bases and J dropped 4; count of bases not matched to a gene: 7. CDR3 size: 14 residues. The chain's CDR3 is CASGSRDRNQPQHF. DNA of the CDR3: TGCGCCAGCGGCTCCCGGGACAGGAATCAGCCCCAGCATTTT.

This clone has just one count. The J gene is TRBJ1-6, the V gene TRBV4-1, with TRBD1 matching 10 bases. CDR1 is MGHRA and CDR2 is YSYEKL in the germline V gene. Losses at the gene ends were 0 bases for V and 7 bases for J; bases not matched to a gene: 0. The CDR3 consists of 15 residues. The CDR3 sequence is CASSQEGQGNSPLHF. DNA of the CDR3: TGCGCCAGCAGCCAAGAGGGACAGGGGAATTCACCCCTCCACTTT.

CDR3 in amino acids: CAWRTSNFGGYTF. CDR3 nucleotides: TGTGCCTGGAGAACCAGTAACTTCGGGGGCTACACCTTC. The chain combines TRBV30 with TRBJ1-2; D is unclear. Trimming took off 3 bases at V and 8 bases at J, with 16 bases between the two ends. The CDR3 covers 13 residues. Germline-derived CDR1 and CDR2 are GTSNPN and SVGIG (reference sequence).

The chain links TRBV25-1 to TRBJ1-1; a weak D match, TRBD1 (5 bases). The V gene lost 5 bases and the J gene lost 6 bases, with 13 bases spanning the gap. The CDR3 has 13 amino acids. The germline CDR1 and CDR2 sequences are MGHDK and SYGVNS. The CDR3 reads CASSSREWAEAFF. CDR3 nucleotide sequence: TGTGCCAGCAGTAGCAGGGAATGGGCTGAAGCTTTCTTT. The full variable domain, rest sourced from reference TRBV25-1 and TRBJ1-1, is EADIYQTPRYLVIGTGKKITLECSQTMGHDKMYWYQQDPGMELHLIHYSYGVNSTEKGDLSSESTVSRIRTEHFPLTLESARPSHTSQYLCASSSREWAEAFFGQGTRLTVV.

This chain links TRBV29-1 with TRBJ2-4; D might be TRBD2 (5 bases). Trimming left V 0 bases short and J 0 bases short, with 18 bases between. Germline lookup yields CDR1 SQVTM and CDR2 ANQGSEA. The CDR3 contains 18 residues. CDR3 in amino acids: CSVEDRHGRKLAKNIQYF. The CDR3 DNA reads as TGCAGCGTTGAAGATCGCCATGGGAGAAAACTAGCCAAAAACATTCAGTACTTC.

The chain joins TRBV7-9 to TRBJ2-6; 7 nucleotides agree with TRBD1. Germline-derived CDR1 and CDR2 are SEHNR and FQNEAQ (reference sequence). The V segment lost 4 bases and the J segment 0 bases; nucleotides outside the gene matches: 9. This CDR3 region has 18 residues. The chain's CDR3 is CASSSTGTYRSGANVLTF. As DNA, the CDR3 is TGTGCCAGCAGCTCGACAGGGACGTACCGCTCTGGGGCCAACGTCCTGACTTTC. Full variable domain (missing parts from reference TRBV7-9 and TRBJ2-6): DTGVSQNPRHKITKRGQNVTFRCDPISEHNRLYWYRQTLGQGPEFLTYFQNEAQLEKSRLLSDRFSAERPKGSFSTLEIQRTEQGDSAMYLCASSSTGTYRSGANVLTFGAGSRLTVL.

The V call is TRBV7-3, the J call TRBJ1-1, with 7 positions matching TRBD1. Germline-derived CDR1 and CDR2 are SGHTA and FQGTGA. This CDR3 comprises 13 residues. With 5 bases clipped from V and 7 bases from J, the junction kept 7 bases outside the gene matches. DNA for the CDR3: TGTGCCAGCAGCCAGGGAACAGGGGATGAAGCTTTCTTT. Translated: CASSQGTGDEAFF.

This clone was seen only a few times. V and J are TRBV5-1 and TRBJ2-2; D is uncertain. CDR3 size: 14 residues. Germline V gene lookup returns CDR1 SGHRS and CDR2 YFSETQ. Deletions cut 4 bases from V and 2 bases from J, with 9 bases between. CDR3 nucleotides: TGCGCCAGCAGCGCGTTGAGTAACACCGGGGAGCTGTTTTTT. Encoded protein: CASSALSNTGELFF.

The CDR3: CASSLADWNYGYTF. The CDR3 nucleotides are TGTGCCAGCAGCTTAGCGGACTGGAACTATGGCTACACCTTC. V gene TRBV7-9 combines with J gene TRBJ1-2, with D unresolved. This CDR3 has 14 amino acids. Per germline, CDR1 SEHNR and CDR2 FQNEAQ (reference sequence). V was clipped by 0 bases and J by 2 bases, with 7 bases between them. Combining the CDR3 with reference TRBV7-9 and TRBJ1-2 gives the whole variable domain DTGVSQNPRHKITKRGQNVTFRCDPISEHNRLYWYRQTLGQGPEFLTYFQNEAQLEKSRLLSDRFSAERPKGSFSTLEIQRTEQGDSAMYLCASSLADWNYGYTFGSGTRLTVV.

The chain combines TRBV12-5 with TRBJ1-1; D gene ambiguous. This CDR3 contains 14 residues. Germline-derived CDR1 and CDR2 are LGHNT and FRNRAP. The V and J ends lost 0 bases and 1 base respectively, with 6 bases between them. For the CDR3, the DNA is TGTGCTAGTGGTTTGGTAATCCAGAACACTGAAGCTTTCTTT. Encoded protein: CASGLVIQNTEAFF.

The chain has TRBV19 and TRBJ2-2; D may be TRBD1 (6 bases). This CDR3 has 14 residues. Germline V gives CDR1 LNHDA, CDR2 SQIVND (reference sequence). The V end was cut by 10 bases, the J end by 1 base, with 13 bases between. CDR3: CATLGTKNTGELFF. The DNA for the CDR3 is TGTGCCACCTTGGGGACAAAGAACACCGGGGAGCTGTTTTTT.

The rearrangement links TRBV10-3 to TRBJ1-5; 7 bases align to TRBD1. CDR3 length: 16 amino acids. The J segment lost 2 bases and the V segment lost 1 base, leaving 5 bases of the junction unmatched. From germline, CDR1 is ENHRY and CDR2 SYGVKD. The CDR3 is CAISEWGQGGNQPQHF. The CDR3 DNA sequence: TGTGCCATCAGTGAGTGGGGGCAGGGGGGCAATCAGCCCCAGCATTTT.

The V gene is TRBV18, the J gene TRBJ1-4; maybe TRBD1 (6 bases). The length of the CDR3 is 15 residues. Per germline, CDR1 KGHSH and CDR2 LQKENI. Trimming took off 6 bases at V and 8 bases at J, with 19 bases between the two ends. CDR3 sequence (DNA): TGTGCCAGCTCGCCTACAGGGATGAATTTGGAAAAACTGTTTTTT. Protein product: CASSPTGMNLEKLFF.